These 25 T cell receptor beta chains originate from one sample sequenced in a study of Ad26.COV2.S vaccination and SARS-CoV-2 variants. Clones were read by immunoSEQ multiplex PCR, and TCRdb kept only the in-frame ones, dropping some. The sample lists more than 400,000 clones, 90% occurring once. The treatment denotes: some 19 received Ad26.COV2.S at low or high dose, single or two shots; 5 received placebo; per-sample allocation not given. At day 63 after the first vaccine or placebo injection, samples were drawn. This material consisted of peripheral blood, taken in a trial of Ad26.COV2.S vaccine versus placebo. The receptor set was obtained from a person aged 18 to 65 who received the Ad26.COV2.S COVID-19 vaccine or a placebo.

This chain uses TRBV14 with TRBJ2-2, with 9 bases lining up with TRBD2. Germline V gene lookup returns CDR1 SGHDN and CDR2 FVKESK. This CDR3 comprises 15 residues. After removal of 5 bases from V and 7 bases from J, the junction contained 8 bases not matched to a gene. The CDR3 nucleotides read TGTGCCAGCAGCGTATCTAGCGGGACCGGCGGGGAGCTGTTTTTT. Translated: CASSVSSGTGGELFF.

This chain joins TRBV11-3 and TRBJ1-1, with D possibly matching TRBD1 (6 bases). From germline, CDR1 is SGHNT and CDR2 YENEEA. With 11 bases removed from V and 5 bases from J, the gap between germline ends came to 15 bases. This CDR3 is 12 amino acids long. The CDR3 protein is CASKTGRTEAFF. CDR3 nucleotides: TGTGCCTCCAAGACAGGTCGTACTGAAGCTTTCTTT.

The rearrangement links TRBV28 to TRBJ1-5; no clear D gene. CDR1 is MDHEN, CDR2 SYDVKM, per germline. V was pared by 2 bases and J by 1 base, with 9 bases between. This CDR3 contains 15 residues. CDR3: CASSLMGPSNQPQHF. As DNA, the CDR3 is TGTGCCAGCAGTTTAATGGGTCCCAGCAATCAGCCCCAGCATTTT.

The chain joins TRBV15 to TRBJ2-3; possible D gene TRBD1, 6 bases. Looked up from germline, CDR1 is LNHNV and CDR2 is YYDKDF (reference sequence). V lost 0 bases to trimming and J lost 3 bases, with 13 bases between them. The CDR3 is made up of 16 amino acids. The CDR3: CATSRDKGVGTDTQYF. For the CDR3, the DNA is TGTGCCACCAGCAGAGACAAGGGGGTCGGAACAGATACGCAGTATTTT.

V gene TRBV14 combines with J gene TRBJ2-1, with D unclear. V lost 5 bases, J lost 0 bases, and 14 bases lay in between. The CDR3 runs to 16 residues. Germline assignment: CDR1 SGHDN and CDR2 FVKESK. The CDR3 sequence is CASSSRVHRSYNEQFF. The CDR3 DNA follows: TGTGCCAGCAGCTCTAGGGTCCACCGCTCCTACAATGAGCAGTTCTTC.

V is TRBV19 and J is TRBJ2-3; 11 bases line up with TRBD2. The length of the CDR3 is 15 residues. V gave up 6 bases and J gave up 4 bases; unmatched junction bases: 6. In germline, CDR1 is LNHDA, CDR2 SQIVND (reference sequence). DNA for the CDR3: TGTGCCAGTAGACTAGCGGGAGATAGGGCAGATACGCAGTATTTT. This codes for CASRLAGDRADTQYF. Combining the CDR3 with reference TRBV19 and TRBJ2-3 gives the whole variable domain DGGITQSPKYLFRKEGQNVTLSCEQNLNHDAMYWYRQDPGQGLRLIYYSQIVNDFQKGDIAEGYSVSREKKESFPLTVTSAQKNPTAFYLCASRLAGDRADTQYFGPGTRLTVL.

The chain combines TRBV14 with TRBJ2-7; 9 bases map to TRBD2. The germline V gene has CDR1 SGHDN and CDR2 FVKESK. The CDR3 is made up of 15 amino acids. The V gene end was trimmed by 0 bases and the J gene end by 2 bases; junction bases not matched to a gene: 2. CDR3 DNA: TGTGCCAGCAGCCAAGAGGGACTAGCCCCCTACGAGCAGTACTTC. Its translation: CASSQEGLAPYEQYF.

V is TRBV7-9 and J is TRBJ2-7; D remains ambiguous. The ends were cut back, 1 base at V and 0 bases at J, with 7 bases in the middle. From germline, CDR1 is SEHNR and CDR2 FQNEAQ (reference sequence). This CDR3 spans 14 amino acids. CDR3 nucleotides: TGTGCCAGCAGCTTAGGGTACAGCTCCTACGAGCAGTACTTC. Its translation is CASSLGYSSYEQYF. Complete variable domain (other parts from reference TRBV7-9 and TRBJ2-7): DTGVSQNPRHKITKRGQNVTFRCDPISEHNRLYWYRQTLGQGPEFLTYFQNEAQLEKSRLLSDRFSAERPKGSFSTLEIQRTEQGDSAMYLCASSLGYSSYEQYFGPGTRLTVT.

V gene TRBV7-2 combines with J gene TRBJ1-2, with D possibly matching TRBD1 (5 bases). The germline CDR1 and CDR2 sequences are SGHTA and FQGNSA. The CDR3 consists of 13 residues. V lost 2 bases and J 8 bases, leaving 12 bases between the germline ends. Here the CDR3 DNA reads TGTGCCAGCAGCTTATCTAGGCAGGGAGGCTACACCTTC. It yields the protein CASSLSRQGGYTF. Looking up the rest from reference TRBV7-2 and TRBJ1-2 gives the full variable domain: GAGVSQSPSNKVTEKGKDVELRCDPISGHTALYWYRQSLGQGLEFLIYFQGNSAPDKSGLPSDRFSAERTGGSVSTLTIQRTQQEDSAVYLCASSLSRQGGYTFGSGTRLTVV.

The V and J genes are TRBV7-2 and TRBJ2-7; 13 nucleotides agree with TRBD2. After removal of 1 base from V and 3 bases from J, the junction contained 6 bases not matched to a gene. Germline assignment: CDR1 SGHTA and CDR2 FQGNSA. The CDR3 length is 17 residues. CDR3 loop: CASSLESGLAGIYEQYF. The CDR3 DNA reads as TGTGCCAGCAGCTTAGAATCGGGACTAGCGGGGATCTACGAGCAGTACTTC.

This chain links TRBV2 with TRBJ1-5; D remains ambiguous. The CDR3 has 12 residues. The germline V gene has CDR1 SNHLY and CDR2 FYNNEI. Trimming cost V 4 bases and J 4 bases, with 5 bases left between them. The CDR3 sequence is CASSGLNQPQHF. The CDR3 DNA reads TGTGCCAGCAGTGGTCTGAATCAGCCCCAGCATTTT. Filled out from reference TRBV2 and TRBJ1-5, the complete variable domain reads EPEVTQTPSHQVTQMGQEVILRCVPISNHLYFYWYRQILGQKVEFLVSFYNNEISEKSEIFDDQFSVERPDGSNFTLKIRSTKLEDSAMYFCASSGLNQPQHFGDGTRLSIL.

The genes are TRBV30 and TRBJ2-1; D might be TRBD1 (6 bases). This CDR3 has 14 amino acids. The germline V and J ends were trimmed by 4 bases and 8 bases, with 18 bases remaining between them. The germline V gene encodes CDR1 GTSNPN and CDR2 SVGIG (reference sequence). As DNA, the CDR3 is TGTGCCTGGACCCCACACAGGGCCGGCGATGAGCAGTTCTTC. It yields the protein CAWTPHRAGDEQFF.

The J gene is TRBJ2-5, the V gene TRBV28; TRBD1 is a possible D gene (5 bases). V dropped 7 bases and J dropped 4 bases, with 7 bases sitting between them. The CDR3 totals 11 residues. Germline V lookup: CDR1 MDHEN, CDR2 SYDVKM. This chain's CDR3 is CASIRGETQYF. Written as DNA, the CDR3 is TGTGCCAGCATTAGGGGAGAGACCCAGTACTTC.

This chain uses TRBV27 with TRBJ1-6, with D unresolved. Germline values: CDR1 MNHEY, CDR2 SMNVEV (reference sequence). This CDR3 spans 15 amino acids. V lost 3 bases and J lost 0, with 6 bases in between. CDR3 sequence: CASSFLSSYNSPLHF. The CDR3 DNA reads TGTGCCAGCAGTTTCCTAAGCTCCTATAATTCACCCCTCCACTTT.

This clone came up once. The J gene is TRBJ1-2, the V gene TRBV4-1; perhaps TRBD1 as D (5 bases). Germline V gene sequence: CDR1 MGHRA, CDR2 YSYEKL. V lost 0 bases to trimming and J lost 0 bases, with 8 bases between them. The CDR3 length is 15 residues. CDR3 residues: CASSQETVTNYGYTF. CDR3 DNA sequence: TGCGCCAGCAGCCAAGAGACAGTTACTAACTATGGCTACACCTTC.

This clone was counted once. CDR3 residues: CASSGRDRGSRGYTF. The CDR3 DNA sequence: TGTGCCAGCAGCGGCCGGGACAGGGGTTCGCGGGGCTACACCTTC. This chain connects TRBV9 to TRBJ1-2, with TRBD1 matching 10 bases. CDR1 SGDLS and CDR2 YYNGEE come from the germline V gene. This CDR3 contains 15 residues. The junction had 10 bases not matched to a gene; V was cut back by 3 bases and J by 8 bases.

The J gene is TRBJ2-1, the V gene TRBV7-8, with 9 nucleotides matching TRBD2. The length of the CDR3 is 18 residues. Germline CDR1 reads SGHVS; CDR2 reads FQNEAQ. V was clipped by 1 base and J by 7 bases; unmatched bases: 14. In DNA, the CDR3 is TGTGCCAGCAGCTTAGATGCCAATAGCGGGAGAAGTTCAAATGAGCAGTTCTTC. Translating gives CASSLDANSGRSSNEQFF.

This sequence joins TRBV28 and TRBJ2-1, with TRBD2 matching over 8 bases. After removal of 6 bases from V and 8 bases from J, the junction contained 3 bases not matched to a gene. This CDR3 region has 12 residues. CDR1 and CDR2 from the germline V gene are MDHEN and SYDVKM. CDR3 loop: CASSSTSDEQFF. CDR3 coding DNA: TGTGCCAGCAGCTCGACTAGCGATGAGCAGTTCTTC.

The V gene is TRBV18, the J gene TRBJ2-7, with D possibly being TRBD1 (5 bases). CDR3 length: 14 residues. V dropped 3 bases and J dropped 2 bases, with 11 bases sitting between them. CDR1 and CDR2 (germline): KGHSH, LQKENI. The CDR3 sequence: CASSPGAQTYEQYF. The CDR3 nucleotides read TGTGCCAGCTCACCTGGGGCTCAGACCTACGAGCAGTACTTC.

The rearrangement links TRBV7-9 to TRBJ2-1, with TRBD2 matching 9 bases. The CDR3 length is 16 residues. Germline values: CDR1 SEHNR, CDR2 FQNEAQ (reference sequence). The V gene end was trimmed by 5 bases and the J gene end by 4 bases; junction bases not matched to a gene: 9. The CDR3, as DNA: TGTGCCAGCAGCCCTCCCGGGACTAGCTTTTACAATGAGCAGTTCTTC. This codes for CASSPPGTSFYNEQFF.

This chain uses TRBV7-9 with TRBJ1-5, with D possibly TRBD1 on 5 matching bases. Germline V gene lookup returns CDR1 SEHNR and CDR2 FQNEAQ (reference sequence). This CDR3 is 13 amino acids long. Between the trimmed V and J ends, which lost 6 bases and 7 bases, there was a span of 13 bases. This CDR3 reads CASSYLRDQPQHF. The CDR3 bases are TGTGCCAGCAGTTATCTCAGGGACCAGCCCCAGCATTTT.

This sequence joins TRBV30 and TRBJ1-6, with 10 nucleotides matching TRBD1. Germline V gene lookup returns CDR1 GTSNPN and CDR2 SVGIG (reference sequence). The CDR3 length is 14 residues. V lost 2 bases to trimming and J lost 8 bases; unmatched junction nucleotides: 3. The chain's CDR3 is CAWSSGTGDSPLHF. The DNA for the CDR3 is TGTGCCTGGAGTTCCGGGACAGGGGATTCACCCCTCCACTTT.

V usage is TRBV6-6 and J usage is TRBJ2-3; maybe TRBD2 (5 bases). Germline V gene data show CDR1 as MNHNY and CDR2 as SVGAGI (reference sequence). The CDR3 covers 12 residues. The ends were cut back, 8 bases at V and 2 bases at J, with 8 bases in the middle. CDR3 bases: TGTGCCAGCGGGAGAATCACAGATACGCAGTATTTT. It yields the protein CASGRITDTQYF.

The chain recombines TRBV7-2 with TRBJ2-5; D might be TRBD1 (5 bases). Germline lookup yields CDR1 SGHTA and CDR2 FQGNSA. CDR3 length equals 13 residues. The V end was cut by 5 bases, the J end by 3 bases, with 10 bases between. The CDR3 reads CASSPDIEETQYF. For the CDR3, the DNA is TGTGCCAGCAGCCCGGACATTGAAGAGACCCAGTACTTC. The whole variable domain, filled in from reference TRBV7-2 and TRBJ2-5, reads GAGVSQSPSNKVTEKGKDVELRCDPISGHTALYWYRQSLGQGLEFLIYFQGNSAPDKSGLPSDRFSAERTGGSVSTLTIQRTQQEDSAVYLCASSPDIEETQYFGPGTRLLVL.

The J gene is TRBJ1-3, the V gene TRBV5-1; no clear D. The germline V and J ends were trimmed by 1 base and 0 bases, with 11 bases remaining between them. The germline CDR1 and CDR2 sequences are SGHRS and YFSETQ. This CDR3 contains 16 residues. The CDR3: CASSLSPGVSGNTIYF. The CDR3 DNA follows: TGCGCCAGCAGCTTGTCACCAGGTGTCTCTGGAAACACCATATATTTT. The full variable domain, in which reference TRBV5-1 and TRBJ1-3 provide the parts outside the CDR3, is KAGVTQTPRYLIKTRGQQVTLSCSPISGHRSVSWYQQTPGQGLQFLFEYFSETQRNKGNFPGRFSGRQFSNSRSEMNVSTLELGDSALYLCASSLSPGVSGNTIYFGEGSWLTVV.